The sequence of this TCR beta chain was determined in a study of technical replicates of blood from several donors. TCRdb's table, derived via immunoSEQ multiplex PCR, lists solely in-frame clones and lacks some. The sample has tens of thousands of clones, approximately 97% seen once. Germline CDR1 is SGHTA and CDR2 is FQGTGA. V was clipped by 2 bases and J by 6 bases; unmatched bases: 10. This CDR3 contains 17 residues. Input material: T cells isolated from PBMCs. The chain has TRBV7-3 and TRBJ2-2; 9 nucleotides match TRBD1. This receptor was identified in a human donor in good health. The CDR3 DNA follows: TGTGCCAGCAGCTTATACCCCGGGACAGGGATTTCCGGGGAGCTGTTTTTT. This translates into CASSLYPGTGISGELFF.